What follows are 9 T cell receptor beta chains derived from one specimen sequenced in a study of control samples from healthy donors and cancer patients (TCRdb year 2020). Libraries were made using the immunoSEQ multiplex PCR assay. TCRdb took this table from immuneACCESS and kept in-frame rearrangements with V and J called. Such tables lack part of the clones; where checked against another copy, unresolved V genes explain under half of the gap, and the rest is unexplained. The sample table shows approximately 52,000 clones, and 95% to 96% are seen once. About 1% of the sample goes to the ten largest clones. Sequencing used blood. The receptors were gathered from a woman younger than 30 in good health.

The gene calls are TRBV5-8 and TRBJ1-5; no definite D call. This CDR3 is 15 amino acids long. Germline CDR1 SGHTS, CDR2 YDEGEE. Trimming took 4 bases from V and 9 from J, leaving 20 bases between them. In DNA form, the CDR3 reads TGTGCCAGCAGCCCCTCCGGGCCCTACCTGGGGCCCCAGCATTTT. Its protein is CASSPSGPYLGPQHF. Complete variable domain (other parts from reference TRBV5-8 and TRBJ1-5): EAGVTQSPTHLIKTRGQQATLRCSPISGHTSVYWYQQALGLGLQFLLWYDEGEERNRGNFPPRFSGRQFPNYSSELNVNALELEDSALYLCASSPSGPYLGPQHFGDGTRLSIL.

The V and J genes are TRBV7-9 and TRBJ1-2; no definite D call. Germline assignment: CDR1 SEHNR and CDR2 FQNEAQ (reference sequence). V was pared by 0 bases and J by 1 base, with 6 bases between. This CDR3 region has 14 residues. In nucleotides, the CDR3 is TGTGCCAGCAGCTTAGCGGGTGATAACTATGGCTACACCTTC. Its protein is CASSLAGDNYGYTF.

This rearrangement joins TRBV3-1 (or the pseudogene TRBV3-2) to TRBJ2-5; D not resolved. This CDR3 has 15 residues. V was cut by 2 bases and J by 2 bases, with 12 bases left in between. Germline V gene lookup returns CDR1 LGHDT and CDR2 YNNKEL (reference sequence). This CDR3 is CASSQSQVGQETQYF. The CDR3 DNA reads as TGTGCCAGCAGCCAATCCCAGGTGGGGCAAGAGACCCAGTACTTC.

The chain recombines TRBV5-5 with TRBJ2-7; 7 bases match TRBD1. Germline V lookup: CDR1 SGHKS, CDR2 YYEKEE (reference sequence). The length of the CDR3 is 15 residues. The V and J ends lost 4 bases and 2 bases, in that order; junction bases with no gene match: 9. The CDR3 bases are TGTGCCAGCAGCGACCTCAGAGGACAGGCCTACGAGCAGTACTTC. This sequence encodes CASSDLRGQAYEQYF.

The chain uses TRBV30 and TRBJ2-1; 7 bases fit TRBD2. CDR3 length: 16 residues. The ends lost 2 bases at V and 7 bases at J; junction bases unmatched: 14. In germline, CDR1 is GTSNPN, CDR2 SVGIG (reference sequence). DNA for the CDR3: TGTGCCTGGAGTCCCCCTTTCTCGGGGGGAGGAAATGAGCAGTTCTTC. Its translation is CAWSPPFSGGGNEQFF. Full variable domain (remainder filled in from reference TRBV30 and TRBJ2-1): SQTIHQWPATLVQPVGSPLSLECTVEGTSNPNLYWYRQAAGRGLQLLFYSVGIGQISSEVPQNLSASRPQDRQFILSSKKLLLSDSGFYLCAWSPPFSGGGNEQFFGPGTRLTVL.

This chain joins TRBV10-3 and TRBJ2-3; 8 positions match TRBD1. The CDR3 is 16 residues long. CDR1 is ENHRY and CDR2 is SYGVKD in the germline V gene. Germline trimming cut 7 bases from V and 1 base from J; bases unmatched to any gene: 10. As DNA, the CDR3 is TGTGCCATCACAGGGAGGCCGGGACAGGGCACAGATACGCAGTATTTT. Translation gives CAITGRPGQGTDTQYF.

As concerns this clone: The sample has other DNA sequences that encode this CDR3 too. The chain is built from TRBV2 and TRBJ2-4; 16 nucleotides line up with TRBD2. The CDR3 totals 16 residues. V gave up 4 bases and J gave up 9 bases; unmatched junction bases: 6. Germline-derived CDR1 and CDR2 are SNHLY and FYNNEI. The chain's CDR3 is CASSGGTSGGVVIQYF. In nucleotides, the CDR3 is TGTGCCAGCAGTGGGGGGACTAGCGGGGGGGTGGTCATTCAGTACTTC.

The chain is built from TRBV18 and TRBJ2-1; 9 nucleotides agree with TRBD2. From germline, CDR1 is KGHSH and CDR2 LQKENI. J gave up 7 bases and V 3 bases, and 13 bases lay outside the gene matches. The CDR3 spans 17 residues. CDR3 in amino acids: CASSPPGGRGGRNEQFF. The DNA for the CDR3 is TGTGCCAGCTCACCCCCTGGTGGGCGGGGGGGCCGGAATGAGCAGTTCTTC.

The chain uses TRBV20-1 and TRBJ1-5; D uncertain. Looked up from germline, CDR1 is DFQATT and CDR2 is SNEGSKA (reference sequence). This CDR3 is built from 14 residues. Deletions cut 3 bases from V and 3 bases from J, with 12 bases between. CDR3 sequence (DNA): TGCAGTGCTAGTTGGCAGGCTATCAATCAGCCCCAGCATTTT. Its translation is CSASWQAINQPQHF.